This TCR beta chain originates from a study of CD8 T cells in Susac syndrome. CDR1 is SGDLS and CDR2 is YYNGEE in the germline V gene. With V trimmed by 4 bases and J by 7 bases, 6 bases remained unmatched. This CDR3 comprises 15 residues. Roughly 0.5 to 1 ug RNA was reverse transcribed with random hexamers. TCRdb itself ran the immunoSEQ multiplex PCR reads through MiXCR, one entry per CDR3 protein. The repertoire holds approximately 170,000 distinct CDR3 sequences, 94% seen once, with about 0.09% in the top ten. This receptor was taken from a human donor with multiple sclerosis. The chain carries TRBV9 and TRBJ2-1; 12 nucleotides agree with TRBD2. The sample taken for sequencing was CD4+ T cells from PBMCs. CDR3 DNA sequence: TGTGCCAGCAGCCAGACTAGCGGGAGTACAAATGAGCAGTTCTTC. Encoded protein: CASSQTSGSTNEQFF.